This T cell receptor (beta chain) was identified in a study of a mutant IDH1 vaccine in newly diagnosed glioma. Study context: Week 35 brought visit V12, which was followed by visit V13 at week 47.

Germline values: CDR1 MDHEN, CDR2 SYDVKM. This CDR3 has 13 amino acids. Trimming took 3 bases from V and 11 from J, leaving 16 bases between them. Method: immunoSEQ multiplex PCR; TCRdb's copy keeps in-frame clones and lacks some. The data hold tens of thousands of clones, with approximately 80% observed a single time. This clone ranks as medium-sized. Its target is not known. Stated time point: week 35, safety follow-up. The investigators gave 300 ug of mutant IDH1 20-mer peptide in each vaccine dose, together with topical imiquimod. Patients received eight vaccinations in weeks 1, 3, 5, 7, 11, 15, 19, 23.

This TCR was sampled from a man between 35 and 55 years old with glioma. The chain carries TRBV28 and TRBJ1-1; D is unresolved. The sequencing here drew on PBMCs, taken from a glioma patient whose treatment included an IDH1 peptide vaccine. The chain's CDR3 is CASSFRFPLLAFF. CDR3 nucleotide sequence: TGTGCCAGCAGTTTCCGTTTCCCCCTCCTGGCTTTCTTT.